This T cell receptor (beta chain) was captured by sequencing in a study of T cell changes during pregnancy in multiple sclerosis. This clone occurred once. Germline CDR1 SGHRS, CDR2 YFSETQ. The CDR3 spans 15 residues. Losses at the gene ends were 0 bases for V and 3 bases for J; bases not matched to a gene: 4. Here immunoSEQ multiplex PCR was the method, and the copy in TCRdb shows in-frame clones only, minus some. The repertoire holds 79,000 or so clones, with roughly nine tenths as singletons. The specimen comprised peripheral blood, sampled before pregnancy. This chain joins TRBV5-1 and TRBJ1-1; 8 bases agree with TRBD1. The source of this sequence is a female donor with multiple sclerosis, enrolled in a pregnancy study. The CDR3 is CASSLDGQGHTEAFF. As DNA, the CDR3 is TGCGCCAGCAGCTTGGACGGACAGGGCCACACTGAAGCTTTCTTT.